This T cell receptor (beta chain) was sequenced in a study of blood T cell repertoires in COVID-19. Study information: Researchers got acute and convalescent COVID-19 samples from the United States, Italy and Spain. Nucleic acid was either cDNA or gDNA, and it came from T cells, B-cell-depleted T cells, or PBMCs.

The length of the CDR3 is 14 residues. Per germline, CDR1 SGHTA and CDR2 FQGNSA. Trimming cost V 5 bases and J 5 bases; bases outside gene matches: 7. Original analysis: Estimation of nucleated cell counts was performed using reference gene primer amplification. The repertoire was sequenced with immunoSEQ multiplex PCR; TCRdb's copy has only in-frame clones and lacks some. V, J and clone size were drawn from that table, and D and trimming were deduced from the DNA. The sample includes over 100,000 clones, around 86% of them seen just once. The rearrangement links TRBV7-2 to TRBJ1-1; 8 bases map to TRBD1. Input material: peripheral blood. This TCR derives from a man aged 40-49 years with acute or convalescent COVID-19. The CDR3 DNA sequence: TGTGCCAGCAGCAAGGACAGGGTAGATACTGAAGCTTTCTTT. This sequence encodes CASSKDRVDTEAFF.